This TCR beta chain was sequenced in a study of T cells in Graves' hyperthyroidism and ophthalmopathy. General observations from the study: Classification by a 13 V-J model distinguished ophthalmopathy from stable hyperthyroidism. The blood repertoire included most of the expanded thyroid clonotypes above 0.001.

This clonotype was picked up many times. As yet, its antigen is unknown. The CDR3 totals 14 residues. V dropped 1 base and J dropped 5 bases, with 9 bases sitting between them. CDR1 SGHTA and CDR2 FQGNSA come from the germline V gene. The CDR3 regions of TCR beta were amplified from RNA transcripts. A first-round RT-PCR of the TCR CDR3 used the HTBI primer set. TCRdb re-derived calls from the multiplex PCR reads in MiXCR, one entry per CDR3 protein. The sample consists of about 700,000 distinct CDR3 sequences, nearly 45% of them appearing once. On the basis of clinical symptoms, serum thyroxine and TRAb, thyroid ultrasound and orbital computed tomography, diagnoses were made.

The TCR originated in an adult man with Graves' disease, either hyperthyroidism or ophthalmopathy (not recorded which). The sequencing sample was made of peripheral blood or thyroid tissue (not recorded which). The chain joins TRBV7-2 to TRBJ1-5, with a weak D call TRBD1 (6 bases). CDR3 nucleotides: TGTGCCAGCAGCTTAGACAGGGTTGATCAGCCCCAGCATTTT. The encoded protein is CASSLDRVDQPQHF.